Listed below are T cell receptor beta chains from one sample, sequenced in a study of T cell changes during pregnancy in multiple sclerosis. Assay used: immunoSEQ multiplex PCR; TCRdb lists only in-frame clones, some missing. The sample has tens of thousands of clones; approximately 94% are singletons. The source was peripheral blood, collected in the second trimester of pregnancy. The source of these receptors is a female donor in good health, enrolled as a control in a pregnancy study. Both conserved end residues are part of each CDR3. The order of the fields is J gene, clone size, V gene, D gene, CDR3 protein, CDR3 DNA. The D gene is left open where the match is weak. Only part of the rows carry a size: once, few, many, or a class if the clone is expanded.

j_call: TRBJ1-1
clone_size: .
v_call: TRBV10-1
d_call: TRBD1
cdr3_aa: CASSDGQGVSEAFF
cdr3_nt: TGCGCCAGCAGTGACGGACAGGGAGTGTCTGAAGCTTTCTTT

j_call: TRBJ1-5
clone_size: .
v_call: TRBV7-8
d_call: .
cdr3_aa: CASSVREQPQHF
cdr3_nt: TGTGCCAGCAGCGTCAGGGAACAGCCCCAGCATTTT

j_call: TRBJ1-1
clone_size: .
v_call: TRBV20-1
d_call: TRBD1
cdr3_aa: CSVRTGGRAFF
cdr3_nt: TGCAGTGTCCGGACAGGGGGACGAGCTTTCTTT

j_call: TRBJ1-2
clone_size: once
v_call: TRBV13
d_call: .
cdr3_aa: CASSLVYRDGYTF
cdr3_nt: TGTGCCAGCAGCTTAGTGTACAGGGATGGCTACACCTTC

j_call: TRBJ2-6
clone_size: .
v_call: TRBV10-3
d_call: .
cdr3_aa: CAISEPGVLGGANVLTF
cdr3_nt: TGTGCCATCAGTGAGCCCGGGGTCTTGGGTGGGGCCAACGTCCTGACTTTC

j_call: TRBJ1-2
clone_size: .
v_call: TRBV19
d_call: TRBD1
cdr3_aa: CASSIDLGTGGRYGYTF
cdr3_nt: TGTGCCAGTAGTATAGATCTTGGGACAGGGGGTCGCTATGGCTACACCTTC

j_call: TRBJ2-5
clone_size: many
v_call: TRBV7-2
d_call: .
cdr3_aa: CASSAGTPSGETQYF
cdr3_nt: TGTGCCAGCAGCGCCGGGACACCCTCAGGAGAGACCCAGTACTTC

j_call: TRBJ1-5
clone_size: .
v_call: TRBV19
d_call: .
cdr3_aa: CASSIVRGPGHQPQHF
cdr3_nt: TGTGCCAGTAGTATAGTGCGGGGTCCGGGGCATCAGCCCCAGCATTTT

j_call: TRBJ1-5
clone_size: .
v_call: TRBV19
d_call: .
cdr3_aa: CASSIDLQGYQPQHF
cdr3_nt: TGTGCCAGTAGTATAGATCTCCAGGGATATCAGCCCCAGCATTTT

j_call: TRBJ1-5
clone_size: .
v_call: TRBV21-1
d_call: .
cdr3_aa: CASSITGRRNQPQHF
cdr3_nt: TGTGCCAGCTCCATCACAGGGCGTAGGAATCAGCCCCAGCATTTT

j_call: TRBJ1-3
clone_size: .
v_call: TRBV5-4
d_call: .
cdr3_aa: CASSLGSGFGNTIYF
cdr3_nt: TGTGCCAGCAGCTTGGGGTCAGGGTTCGGAAACACCATATATTTT

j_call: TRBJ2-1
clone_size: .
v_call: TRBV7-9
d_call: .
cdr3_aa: CASSLEGGGYNEQFF
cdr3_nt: TGTGCCAGCAGCTTAGAAGGGGGTGGGTACAATGAGCAGTTCTTC

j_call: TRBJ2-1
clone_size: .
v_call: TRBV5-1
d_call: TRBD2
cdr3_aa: CASSLRASGRYYNEQFF
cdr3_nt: TGCGCCAGCAGCTTGAGGGCTAGCGGAAGATACTACAATGAGCAGTTCTTC

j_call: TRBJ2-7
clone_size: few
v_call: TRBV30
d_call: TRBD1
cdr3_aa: CAWTRQGSYEQYF
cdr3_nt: TGTGCCTGGACAAGACAGGGTTCCTACGAGCAGTACTTC

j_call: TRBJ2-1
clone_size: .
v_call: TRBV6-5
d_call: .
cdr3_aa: CATEFPGGRNEQFF
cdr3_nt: TGTGCCACCGAATTTCCGGGGGGCAGGAATGAGCAGTTCTTC

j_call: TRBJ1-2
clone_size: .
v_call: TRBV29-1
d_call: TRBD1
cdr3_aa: CSVEMGQGKGYTF
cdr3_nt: TGCAGCGTTGAAATGGGACAGGGAAAGGGCTACACCTTC

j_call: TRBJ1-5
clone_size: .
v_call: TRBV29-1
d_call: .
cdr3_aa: CSVRGDSSNQPQHF
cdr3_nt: TGCAGCGTTCGGGGGGACTCTAGCAATCAGCCCCAGCATTTT

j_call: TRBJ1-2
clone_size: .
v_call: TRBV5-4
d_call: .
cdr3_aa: CASSLKQDYGYTF
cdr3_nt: TGTGCCAGCAGCTTGAAACAGGACTATGGCTACACCTTC

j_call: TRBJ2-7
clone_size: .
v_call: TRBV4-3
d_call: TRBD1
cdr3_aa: CASSQGGQSYEQYF
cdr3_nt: TGCGCCAGCAGCCAAGGGGGACAGTCCTACGAGCAGTACTTC

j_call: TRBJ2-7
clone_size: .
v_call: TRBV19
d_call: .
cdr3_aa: CASRGVGTYEQYF
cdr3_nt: TGTGCCAGTAGAGGGGTTGGGACTTACGAGCAGTACTTC

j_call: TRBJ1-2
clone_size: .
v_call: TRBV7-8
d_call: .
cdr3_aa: CASSLDGYGYTF
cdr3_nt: TGTGCCAGCAGCTTAGACGGGTACGGCTACACCTTC

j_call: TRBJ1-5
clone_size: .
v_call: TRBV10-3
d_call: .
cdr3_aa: CAVGGLGNQPQHF
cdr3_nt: TGTGCCGTCGGGGGGTTGGGCAATCAGCCCCAGCATTTT

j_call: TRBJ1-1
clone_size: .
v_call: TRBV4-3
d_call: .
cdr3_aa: CASSQEGPGTLAREAFF
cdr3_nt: TGCGCCAGCAGCCAAGAGGGCCCCGGGACACTCGCCCGCGAAGCTTTCTTT

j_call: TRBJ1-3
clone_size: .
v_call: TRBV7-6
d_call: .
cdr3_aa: CASRPRGSGNTIYF
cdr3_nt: TGTGCCAGCAGGCCCAGGGGTTCTGGAAACACCATATATTTT

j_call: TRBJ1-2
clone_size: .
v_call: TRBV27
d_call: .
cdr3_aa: CASSFGGGADYGYTF
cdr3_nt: TGTGCCAGCAGCTTCGGGGGGGGCGCGGACTATGGCTACACCTTC

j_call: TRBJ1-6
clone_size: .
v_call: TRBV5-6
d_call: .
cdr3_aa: CASSVGGYNSPLHF
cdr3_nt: TGTGCCAGCAGTGTAGGGGGATATAATTCACCCCTCCACTTT

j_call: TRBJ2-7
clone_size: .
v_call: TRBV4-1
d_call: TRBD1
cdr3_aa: CASSHNPPGTGDHEQYF
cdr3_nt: TGCGCCAGCAGCCACAATCCTCCCGGGACAGGGGATCACGAGCAGTACTTC

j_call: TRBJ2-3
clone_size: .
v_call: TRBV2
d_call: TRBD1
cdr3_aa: CASNPLGTVGTDTQYF
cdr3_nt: TGTGCCAGCAACCCCCTCGGGACAGTTGGCACAGATACGCAGTATTTT

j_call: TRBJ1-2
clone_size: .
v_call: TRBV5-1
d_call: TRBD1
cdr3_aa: CASSLAGQGIMQYGYTF
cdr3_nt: TGCGCCAGCAGCTTAGCTGGACAGGGTATAATGCAGTATGGCTACACCTTC

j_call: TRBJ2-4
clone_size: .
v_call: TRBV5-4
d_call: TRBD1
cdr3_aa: CASSLAGQGVKNIQYF
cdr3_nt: TGTGCCAGCAGCTTGGCGGGACAGGGGGTCAAAAACATTCAGTACTTC

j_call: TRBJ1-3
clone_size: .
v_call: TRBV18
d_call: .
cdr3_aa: CASSPGGNTIYF
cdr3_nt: TGTGCCAGCTCCCCCGGTGGAAACACCATATATTTT

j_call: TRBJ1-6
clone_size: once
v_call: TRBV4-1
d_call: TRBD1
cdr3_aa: CASRLDRASYNSPLHF
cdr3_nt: TGCGCCAGCAGGCTGGACAGGGCATCCTATAATTCACCCCTCCACTTT

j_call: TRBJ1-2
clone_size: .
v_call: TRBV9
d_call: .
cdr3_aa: CASSVEVQGGYGYTF
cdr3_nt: TGTGCCAGCAGCGTAGAGGTACAGGGTGGATATGGCTACACCTTC

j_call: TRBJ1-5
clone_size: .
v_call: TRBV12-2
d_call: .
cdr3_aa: CASRFKDTRYSNQPQHF
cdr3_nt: TGTGCAAGTCGCTTCAAGGACACCCGTTATAGCAATCAGCCCCAGCATTTT

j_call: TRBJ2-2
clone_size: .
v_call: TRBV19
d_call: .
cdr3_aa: CASSSGLFTGELFF
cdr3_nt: TGTGCCAGTAGTTCGGGACTTTTCACCGGGGAGCTGTTTTTT

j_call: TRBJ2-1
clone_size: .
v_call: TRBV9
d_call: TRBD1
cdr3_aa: CASSARDRVIVEQFF
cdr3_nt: TGTGCCAGCAGCGCCCGGGACAGGGTGATAGTTGAGCAGTTCTTC

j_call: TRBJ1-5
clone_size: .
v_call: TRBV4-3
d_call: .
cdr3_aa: CASSQWLAPNQPQHF
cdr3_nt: TGCGCCAGCAGCCAGTGGTTAGCACCCAATCAGCCCCAGCATTTT

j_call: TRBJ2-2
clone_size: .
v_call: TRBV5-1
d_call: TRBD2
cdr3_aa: CASSLVAGVSNTGELFF
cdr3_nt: TGCGCCAGCAGCTTGGTCGCGGGGGTCTCGAACACCGGGGAGCTGTTTTTT

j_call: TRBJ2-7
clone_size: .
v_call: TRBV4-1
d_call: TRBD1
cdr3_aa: CASSAPTGQSYEQYF
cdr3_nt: TGCGCCAGCAGCGCCCCGACAGGGCAATCCTACGAGCAGTACTTC

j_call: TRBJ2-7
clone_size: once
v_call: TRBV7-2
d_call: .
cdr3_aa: CASSQPGGEQYF
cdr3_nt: TGTGCCAGCAGCCAACCAGGTGGCGAGCAGTACTTC

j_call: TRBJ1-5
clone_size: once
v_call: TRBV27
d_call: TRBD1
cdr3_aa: CASSYTGTGSRNQPQHF
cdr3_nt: TGTGCCAGCAGTTACACCGGGACAGGGAGCCGGAATCAGCCCCAGCATTTT

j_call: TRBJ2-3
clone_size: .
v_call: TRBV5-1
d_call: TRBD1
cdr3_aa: CASSQDRETDTQYF
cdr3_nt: TGCGCCAGCAGCCAGGACAGGGAAACAGATACGCAGTATTTT

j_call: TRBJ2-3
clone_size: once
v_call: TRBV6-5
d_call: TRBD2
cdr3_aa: CASSLGRGDTQYF
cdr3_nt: TGTGCCAGCAGCCTAGGGAGGGGAGATACGCAGTATTTT

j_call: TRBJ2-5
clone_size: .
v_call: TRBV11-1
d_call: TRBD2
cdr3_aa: CASSLSGGGATETQYF
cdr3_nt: TGTGCCAGCAGCTTATCCGGCGGGGGGGCCACGGAGACCCAGTACTTC